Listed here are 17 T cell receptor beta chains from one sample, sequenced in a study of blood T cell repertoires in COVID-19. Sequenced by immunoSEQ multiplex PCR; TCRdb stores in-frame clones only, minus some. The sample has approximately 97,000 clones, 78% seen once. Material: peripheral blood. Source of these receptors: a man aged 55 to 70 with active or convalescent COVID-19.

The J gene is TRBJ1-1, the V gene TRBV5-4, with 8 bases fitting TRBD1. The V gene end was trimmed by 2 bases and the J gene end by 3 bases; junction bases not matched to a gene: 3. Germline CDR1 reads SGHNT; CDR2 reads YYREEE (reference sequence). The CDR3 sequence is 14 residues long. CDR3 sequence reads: CASSFDRGYTEAFF. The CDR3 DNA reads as TGTGCCAGCAGCTTCGACAGGGGATACACTGAAGCTTTCTTT.

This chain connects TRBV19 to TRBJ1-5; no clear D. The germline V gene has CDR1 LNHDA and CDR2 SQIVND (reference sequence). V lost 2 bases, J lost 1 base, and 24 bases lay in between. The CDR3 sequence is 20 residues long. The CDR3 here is CASSIYLEGFPLSSNQPQHF. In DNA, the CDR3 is TGTGCCAGTAGTATATACTTAGAGGGCTTCCCGCTCTCCAGCAATCAGCCCCAGCATTTT.

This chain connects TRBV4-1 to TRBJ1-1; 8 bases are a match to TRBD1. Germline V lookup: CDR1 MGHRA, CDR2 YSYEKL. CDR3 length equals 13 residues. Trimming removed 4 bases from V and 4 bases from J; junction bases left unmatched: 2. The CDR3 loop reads CASSPGGFTEAFF. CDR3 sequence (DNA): TGCGCCAGCAGCCCAGGGGGCTTCACTGAAGCTTTCTTT.

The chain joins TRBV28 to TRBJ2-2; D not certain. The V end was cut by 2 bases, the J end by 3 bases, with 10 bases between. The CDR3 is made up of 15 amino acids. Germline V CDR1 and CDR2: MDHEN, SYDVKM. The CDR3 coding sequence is TGTGCCAGCAGTTTACGGTCTCCGGACACCGGGGAGCTGTTTTTT. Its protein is CASSLRSPDTGELFF.

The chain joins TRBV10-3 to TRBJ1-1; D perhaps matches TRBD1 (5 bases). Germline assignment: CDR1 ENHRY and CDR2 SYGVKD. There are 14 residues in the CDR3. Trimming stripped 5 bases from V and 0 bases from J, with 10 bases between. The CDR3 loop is CAISTGEMNTEAFF. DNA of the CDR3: TGTGCCATCAGTACGGGGGAGATGAACACTGAAGCTTTCTTT.

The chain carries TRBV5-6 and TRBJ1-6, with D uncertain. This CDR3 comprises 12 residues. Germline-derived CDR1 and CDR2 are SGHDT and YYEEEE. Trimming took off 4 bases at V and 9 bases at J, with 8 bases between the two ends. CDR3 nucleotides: TGTGCCAGCAGCGCCGGAGTTTCACCCCTCCACTTT. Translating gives CASSAGVSPLHF.

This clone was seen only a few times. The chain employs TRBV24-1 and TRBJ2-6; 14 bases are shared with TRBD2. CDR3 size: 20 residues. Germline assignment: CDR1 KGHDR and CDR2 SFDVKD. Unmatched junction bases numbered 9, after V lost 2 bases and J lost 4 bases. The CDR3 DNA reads TGTGCCACCAGTGATTCCCCCGGGACTAGCGGGAGTACCGGGGCCAACGTCCTGACTTTC. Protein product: CATSDSPGTSGSTGANVLTF.

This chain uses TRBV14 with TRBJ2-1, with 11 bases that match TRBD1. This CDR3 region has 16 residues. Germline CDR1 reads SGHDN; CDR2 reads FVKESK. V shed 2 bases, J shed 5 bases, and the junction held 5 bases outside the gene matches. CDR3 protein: CASSQLPGQGDNEQFF. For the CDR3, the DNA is TGTGCCAGCAGCCAACTGCCGGGACAGGGGGACAATGAGCAGTTCTTC.

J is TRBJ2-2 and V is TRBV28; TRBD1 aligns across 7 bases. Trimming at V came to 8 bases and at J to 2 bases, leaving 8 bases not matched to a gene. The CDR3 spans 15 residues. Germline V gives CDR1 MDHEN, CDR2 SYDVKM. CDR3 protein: CASGGQTKNTGELFF. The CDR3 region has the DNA TGTGCCAGCGGGGGACAGACAAAAAACACCGGGGAGCTGTTTTTT.

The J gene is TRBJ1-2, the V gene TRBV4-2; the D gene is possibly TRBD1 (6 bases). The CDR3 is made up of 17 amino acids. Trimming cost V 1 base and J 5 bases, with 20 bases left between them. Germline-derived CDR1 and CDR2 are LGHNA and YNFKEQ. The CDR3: CASSQVSRGQNFYGYTF. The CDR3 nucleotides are TGTGCCAGCAGCCAAGTCAGCCGCGGACAGAACTTTTATGGCTACACCTTC.

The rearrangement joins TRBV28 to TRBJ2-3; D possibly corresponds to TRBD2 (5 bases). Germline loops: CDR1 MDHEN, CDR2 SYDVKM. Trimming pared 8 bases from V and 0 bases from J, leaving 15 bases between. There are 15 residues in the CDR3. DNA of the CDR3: TGTGCCAGCCGCGATCGGGGATTTAGCACAGATACGCAGTATTTT. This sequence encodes CASRDRGFSTDTQYF.

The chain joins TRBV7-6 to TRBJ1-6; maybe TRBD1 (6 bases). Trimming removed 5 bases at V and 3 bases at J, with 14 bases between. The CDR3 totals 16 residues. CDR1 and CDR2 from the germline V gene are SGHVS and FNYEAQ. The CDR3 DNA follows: TGTGCCAGCAGCGCGGGGGGCGGCGGCTATAATTCACCCCTCCACTTT. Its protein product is CASSAGGGGYNSPLHF.

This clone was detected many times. CDR3 region: CASSWDRRAFF. The CDR3 DNA is TGTGCCAGCAGTTGGGACAGGAGGGCTTTCTTT. The chain carries TRBV13 and TRBJ1-1; TRBD1 matches 8 bases. CDR1 and CDR2 (germline): PRHDT, FYEKMQ (reference sequence). V shed 6 bases, J shed 11 bases, and the junction held 5 bases outside the gene matches. The CDR3 runs 11 residues.

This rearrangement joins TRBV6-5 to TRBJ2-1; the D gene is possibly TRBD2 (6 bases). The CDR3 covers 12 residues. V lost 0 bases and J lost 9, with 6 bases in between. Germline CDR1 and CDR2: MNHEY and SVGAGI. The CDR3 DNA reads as TGTGCCAGCAGTTACTCCGGGGGTGAGCAGTTCTTC. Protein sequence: CASSYSGGEQFF.

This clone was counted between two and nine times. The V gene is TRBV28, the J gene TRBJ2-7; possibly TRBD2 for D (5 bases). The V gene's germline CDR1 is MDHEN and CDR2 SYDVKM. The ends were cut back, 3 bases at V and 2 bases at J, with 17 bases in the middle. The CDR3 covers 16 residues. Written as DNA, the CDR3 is TGTGCCAGCAGTTTCGAGGGAGTCGCTTCAACCTACGAGCAGTACTTC. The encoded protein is CASSFEGVASTYEQYF.

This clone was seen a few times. For the CDR3, the DNA is TGTGCCAGCAAATTCCGGAGTGGGGAGCTGTTTTTT. Protein: CASKFRSGELFF. V is TRBV5-6 and J is TRBJ2-2; D remains ambiguous. The V gene's germline CDR1 is SGHDT and CDR2 YYEEEE. The CDR3 consists of 12 residues. V gave up 6 bases and J gave up 8 bases, with 11 bases separating them.

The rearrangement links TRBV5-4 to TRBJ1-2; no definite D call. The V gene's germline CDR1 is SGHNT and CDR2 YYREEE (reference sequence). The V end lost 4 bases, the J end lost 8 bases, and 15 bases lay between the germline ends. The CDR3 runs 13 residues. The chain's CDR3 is CASSLKAGIGYTF. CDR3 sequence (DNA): TGTGCCAGCAGCCTGAAGGCGGGTATCGGCTACACCTTC.